What follows are 25 T cell receptor beta chains derived from one specimen sequenced in a study of blood T cells in healthy people across ages. It was with a sample-barcoded 5' primer and a J-beta primer mix that a second PCR of roughly 7 to 12 cycles was run. MiXCR, run by TCRdb on the 5' RACE reads, gives a single entry per CDR3 protein. The data hold about 640,000 distinct CDR3 sequences, with around three fifths observed a single time. Source material: blood. The receptors shown here come from a man between 60 and 75 years old in good health.

The rearrangement links TRBV24-1 to TRBJ2-5; D gene ambiguous. The CDR3 loop spans 15 amino acids. CDR1 is KGHDR and CDR2 is SFDVKD in the germline V gene. V lost 0 bases and J 0 bases, leaving 7 bases between the germline ends. The CDR3 spells CATSDLKEYQETQYF. The CDR3 region has the DNA TGTGCCACCAGTGATTTGAAGGAGTACCAAGAGACCCAGTACTTC.

The V and J genes are TRBV12-3 or TRBV12-4 and TRBJ2-1; D remains unclear. V was cut by 5 bases and J by 9 bases, with 14 bases left in between. This CDR3 spans 13 amino acids. The CDR3 loop is CASSPSSYSEQFF. Written as DNA, the CDR3 is TGTGCCAGCAGTCCTTCCTCTTATAGTGAGCAGTTCTTC.

This clonotype was seen only a few times. The V and J genes are TRBV4-2 and TRBJ2-5; possibly TRBD2 for D (7 bases). The closer fit of TRBJ2-7 to the DNA end suggests the J call may be wrong. Per the germline V gene, CDR1 is LGHNA and CDR2 is YNFKEQ. This CDR3 spans 15 amino acids. For the CDR3, the DNA is TGTGCCAGCAGCCAAGATACGGGGGGCCTGGGCGAGCAGTACTTC. It translates to CASSQDTGGLGEQYF.

The chain uses TRBV3-1 and TRBJ2-2; D unclear. CDR3 length: 16 amino acids. Germline-derived CDR1 and CDR2 are LGHDT and YNNKEL (reference sequence). V was pared by 1 base and J by 0 bases, with 9 bases between. In DNA, the CDR3 is TGTGCCAGCAGCCAAGTGGTACTGTCGAACACCGGGGAGCTGTTTTTT. This translates into CASSQVVLSNTGELFF.

V is TRBV5-1 and J is TRBJ1-3; D not resolved. Looked up from germline, CDR1 is SGHRS and CDR2 is YFSETQ. The V and J ends lost 4 bases and 0 bases respectively, with 17 bases between them. The CDR3 contains 17 residues. In nucleotides, the CDR3 is TGCGCCAGCAGCCCGGGGTCTACCCGGTTCTCTGGAAACACCATATATTTT. Translated: CASSPGSTRFSGNTIYF.

This clonotype was seen more than once but under ten times. The chain recombines TRBV7-2 with TRBJ2-1; TRBD1 agrees at 7 bases. Gene TRBJ2-7 matches the end of the DNA better, so the J call may be wrong. The CDR3 is 16 amino acids. Germline V gene lookup returns CDR1 SGHTA and CDR2 FQGNSA. The CDR3 bases are TGTGCCAGCAGCTTACTAGGGACAGCCTCCTACAATGAGCAGTACTTC. Translating gives CASSLLGTASYNEQYF.

The chain couples TRBV5-1 to TRBJ2-1; 11 bases line up with TRBD2. The junction had 2 bases not matched to a gene; V was cut back by 3 bases and J by 6 bases. In germline, CDR1 is SGHRS, CDR2 YFSETQ. The CDR3 sequence is 14 residues long. The CDR3 is CASSYTSGGNEQFF. CDR3 bases: TGCGCCAGCAGCTATACTAGCGGGGGCAATGAGCAGTTCTTC.

This chain joins TRBV28 and TRBJ2-5; D remains unclear. Germline CDR1 is MDHEN and CDR2 is SYDVKM. Trimming took 6 bases from V and 6 from J, leaving 5 bases between them. CDR3 size: 10 residues. This chain's CDR3 is CASSTKTQYF. For the CDR3, the DNA is TGTGCCAGCAGCACCAAGACCCAGTACTTC.

This clonotype was seen just once. V usage is TRBV7-2 and J usage is TRBJ1-1; unclear D gene. Germline V lookup: CDR1 SGHTA, CDR2 FQGNSA. Trimming stripped 1 base from V and 3 bases from J, with 6 bases between. CDR3 length: 13 residues. CDR3 coding DNA: TGTGCCAGCAGCTTAGAGACCTACACTGAAGCTTTCTTT. Protein: CASSLETYTEAFF.

The V and J genes are TRBV5-1 and TRBJ2-5; 12 positions agree with TRBD2. Germline CDR1 is SGHRS and CDR2 is YFSETQ. The CDR3 spans 16 residues. The J segment lost 4 bases and the V segment lost 6 bases, leaving 10 bases of the junction unmatched. The CDR3 DNA sequence: TGCGCCAGCACCATTCGACTAGCGGGGGTTGGAGAGACCCAGTACTTC. Its translation is CASTIRLAGVGETQYF. Variable domain in full (rest from reference TRBV5-1 and TRBJ2-5): KAGVTQTPRYLIKTRGQQVTLSCSPISGHRSVSWYQQTPGQGLQFLFEYFSETQRNKGNFPGRFSGRQFSNSRSEMNVSTLELGDSALYLCASTIRLAGVGETQYFGPGTRLLVL.

The chain links TRBV3-1 to TRBJ1-6; perhaps TRBD1 as D (5 bases). V lost 1 base to trimming and J lost 7 bases, with 8 bases between them. CDR1 is LGHDT, CDR2 YNNKEL, per germline (reference sequence). This CDR3 region has 14 residues. CDR3 coding DNA: TGTGCCAGCAGCCAAGGAGCAGGGAATTCACCCCTCCACTTT. It specifies CASSQGAGNSPLHF.

This chain connects TRBV28 to TRBJ1-2, with TRBD1 matching 7 bases. The V gene end was trimmed by 6 bases and the J gene end by 4 bases; junction bases not matched to a gene: 8. Germline CDR1 is MDHEN and CDR2 is SYDVKM. The CDR3 contains 14 residues. The CDR3 loop is CASRSGTAGYGYTF. The CDR3, as DNA: TGTGCCAGCAGATCCGGGACAGCGGGCTATGGCTACACCTTC.

J is TRBJ1-4 and V is TRBV5-1; possibly TRBD1 for D (5 bases). The CDR3 is 15 amino acids. Deletions cut 7 bases from V and 0 bases from J, with 13 bases between. The germline V gene has CDR1 SGHRS and CDR2 YFSETQ. For the CDR3, the DNA is TGCGCCAGCGCCCTGGGGACTGCAACTAATGAAAAACTGTTTTTT. Its protein product is CASALGTATNEKLFF. The full variable domain, its missing parts supplied by reference TRBV5-1 and TRBJ1-4, is KAGVTQTPRYLIKTRGQQVTLSCSPISGHRSVSWYQQTPGQGLQFLFEYFSETQRNKGNFPGRFSGRQFSNSRSEMNVSTLELGDSALYLCASALGTATNEKLFFGSGTQLSVL.

The rearrangement uses TRBV7-2 and TRBJ2-4, with 7 nucleotides matching TRBD2. Germline assignment: CDR1 SGHTA and CDR2 FQGNSA. The CDR3 is 15 amino acids. V shed 1 base and J 8 bases; nucleotides not matched to a gene: 8. The CDR3 sequence: CASSLGGTGGDIQYF. For the CDR3, the DNA is TGTGCCAGCAGCTTAGGTGGCACTGGGGGGGACATTCAGTACTTC.

The chain links TRBV5-1 to TRBJ2-1, with 7 bases that match TRBD1. This CDR3 contains 14 residues. Germline V gives CDR1 SGHRS, CDR2 YFSETQ. The V segment lost 0 bases and the J segment 7 bases; nucleotides outside the gene matches: 4. The CDR3 DNA is TGCGCCAGCAGCTTGGGGGGACAGCTTAATGAGCAGTTCTTC. As protein: CASSLGGQLNEQFF.

This clonotype was detected a few times. The V call is TRBV6-2 or TRBV6-3, the J call TRBJ2-3; D is undetermined. V was cut by 3 bases and J by 6 bases, with 7 bases left in between. This CDR3 has 12 residues. Germline V lookup: CDR1 MNHEY, CDR2 SVGEGT. The CDR3 region is CASSYSRDTQYF. The CDR3 nucleotides read TGTGCCAGCAGTTATAGTAGGGATACGCAGTATTTT.

The CDR3 sequence: CSVEGGQKRTDTQYF. The CDR3 region has the DNA TGCAGCGTTGAAGGGGGGCAAAAAAGGACAGATACGCAGTATTTT. The chain links TRBV29-1 to TRBJ2-3; weak D call: TRBD1 (6 bases). Germline loops: CDR1 SQVTM, CDR2 ANQGSEA. Trimming took 1 base from V and 3 from J, leaving 14 bases between them. The CDR3 length is 15 residues.

This clonotype has more than one count but fewer than ten. The rearrangement joins TRBV7-2 to TRBJ2-3, with D unresolved. Germline values: CDR1 SGHTA, CDR2 FQGNSA. The V gene lost 1 base and the J gene lost 2 bases, with 10 bases spanning the gap. There are 15 residues in the CDR3. The CDR3 nucleotides read TGTGCCAGCAGCTTAGAAGGCAGAATCACAGATACGCAGTATTTT. It translates to CASSLEGRITDTQYF.

V and J are TRBV5-1 and TRBJ1-2, with D unclear. Germline V gene data show CDR1 as SGHRS and CDR2 as YFSETQ. The V and J ends lost 4 bases and 0 bases respectively, with 10 bases between them. CDR3 length equals 14 residues. The CDR3 bases are TGCGCCAGCAGCCCCGCAGAATCTAACTATGGCTACACCTTC. This translates into CASSPAESNYGYTF. The full variable domain, completed using reference TRBV5-1 and TRBJ1-2, is KAGVTQTPRYLIKTRGQQVTLSCSPISGHRSVSWYQQTPGQGLQFLFEYFSETQRNKGNFPGRFSGRQFSNSRSEMNVSTLELGDSALYLCASSPAESNYGYTFGSGTRLTVV.

About this clonotype itself: A much bigger clone sits one base away, suggesting this may be a read error. This chain joins TRBV11-2 and TRBJ2-5; D gene ambiguous. The germline gives CDR1 SGHAT, CDR2 FQNNGV. The ends were cut back, 5 bases at V and 0 bases at J, with 7 bases in the middle. The CDR3 runs 13 residues. The CDR3 loop reads CASSPDHQETQYF. The CDR3 DNA reads as TGTGCCAGCAGCCCGGACCACCAAGAGACCCAGTACTTC.

The genes are TRBV6-5 and TRBJ2-7; D tentatively reads TRBD1 or TRBD2 (6 bases each). The germline V and J ends were trimmed by 8 bases and 4 bases, with 12 bases remaining between them. Looked up from germline, CDR1 is MNHEY and CDR2 is SVGAGI. The CDR3 totals 12 residues. The CDR3 spells CASGRGGYEQYF. The CDR3 DNA follows: TGTGCCAGCGGCCGAGGGGGGTACGAGCAGTACTTC.

This clonotype was detected many times. This sequence joins TRBV10-3 and TRBJ1-1; 7 bases fit TRBD1. Trimming cost V 10 bases and J 2 bases; bases outside gene matches: 10. The CDR3 extends over 14 amino acids. Germline lookup yields CDR1 ENHRY and CDR2 SYGVKD. CDR3 region: CASSNRDSNTEAFF. For the CDR3, the DNA is TGTGCCAGTTCCAACCGGGACAGTAACACTGAAGCTTTCTTT.

This clonotype was detected once. This rearrangement joins TRBV7-9 to TRBJ1-2; 7 bases are shared with TRBD1. V dropped 4 bases and J dropped 0; count of bases not matched to a gene: 5. The CDR3 totals 15 residues. The germline gives CDR1 SEHNR, CDR2 FQNEAQ (reference sequence). For the CDR3, the DNA is TGTGCCAGCAGCTCAGGGGGGGCCCCTAACTATGGCTACACCTTC. Translating it yields CASSSGGAPNYGYTF.

The chain carries TRBV27 and TRBJ2-1; D is perhaps TRBD1 or TRBD2 (5 bases each). This CDR3 has 17 amino acids. V dropped 6 bases and J dropped 9 bases, with 27 bases sitting between them. Germline V lookup: CDR1 MNHEY, CDR2 SMNVEV (reference sequence). CDR3 amino acids: CASSEPGSGQGRTEQFF. The CDR3 DNA sequence: TGTGCCAGCAGCGAACCCGGGTCGGGGCAGGGTCGTACTGAGCAGTTCTTC.

This clonotype has just a few counts. Written as DNA, the CDR3 is TGCAGTGCTAGAGAGACGCTTTCACCCCTCCACTTT. Translating it yields CSARETLSPLHF. V usage is TRBV20-1 and J usage is TRBJ1-6; D is ambiguous. Trimming pared 0 bases from V and 9 bases from J, leaving 6 bases between. The CDR3 is 12 amino acids. The germline V gene encodes CDR1 DFQATT and CDR2 SNEGSKA (reference sequence).